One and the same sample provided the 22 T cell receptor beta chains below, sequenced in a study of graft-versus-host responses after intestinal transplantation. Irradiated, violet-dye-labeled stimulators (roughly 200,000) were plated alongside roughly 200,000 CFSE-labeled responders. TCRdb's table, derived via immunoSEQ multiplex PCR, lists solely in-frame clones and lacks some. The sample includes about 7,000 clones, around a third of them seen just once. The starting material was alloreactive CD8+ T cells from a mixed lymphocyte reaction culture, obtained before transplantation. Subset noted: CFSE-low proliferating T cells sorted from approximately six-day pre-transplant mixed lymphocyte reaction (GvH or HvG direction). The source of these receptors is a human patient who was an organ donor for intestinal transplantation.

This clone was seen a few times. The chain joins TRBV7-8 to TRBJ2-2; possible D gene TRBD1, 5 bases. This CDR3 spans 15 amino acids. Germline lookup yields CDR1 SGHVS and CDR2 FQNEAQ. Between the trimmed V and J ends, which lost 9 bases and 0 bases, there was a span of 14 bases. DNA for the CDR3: TGTGCCAGAGAAGACAGCTACGCGAACACCGGGGAGCTGTTTTTT. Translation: CAREDSYANTGELFF.

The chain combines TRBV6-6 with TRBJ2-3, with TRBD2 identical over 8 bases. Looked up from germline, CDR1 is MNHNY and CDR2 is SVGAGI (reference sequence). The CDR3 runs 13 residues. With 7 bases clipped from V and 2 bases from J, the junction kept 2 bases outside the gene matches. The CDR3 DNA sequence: TGTGCCAGCACCGGGGGGGCCACAGATACGCAGTATTTT. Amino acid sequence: CASTGGATDTQYF.

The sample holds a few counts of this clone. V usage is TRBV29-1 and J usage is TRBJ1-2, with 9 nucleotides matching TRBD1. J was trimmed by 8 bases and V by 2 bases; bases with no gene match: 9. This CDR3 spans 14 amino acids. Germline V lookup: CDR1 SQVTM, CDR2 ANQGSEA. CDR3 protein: CSVEFGTGTHGYTF. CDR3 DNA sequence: TGCAGCGTTGAATTCGGGACAGGGACACACGGCTACACCTTC.

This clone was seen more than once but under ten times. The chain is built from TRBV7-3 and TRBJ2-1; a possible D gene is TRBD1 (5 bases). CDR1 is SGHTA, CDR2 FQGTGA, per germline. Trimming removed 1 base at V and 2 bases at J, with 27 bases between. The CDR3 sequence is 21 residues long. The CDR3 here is CASSLKVWGGPPIITYNEQFF. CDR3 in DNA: TGTGCCAGCAGCTTAAAGGTCTGGGGCGGTCCGCCGATTATTACCTACAATGAGCAGTTCTTC. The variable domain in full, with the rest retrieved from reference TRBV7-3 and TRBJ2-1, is GAGVSQTPSNKVTEKGKYVELRCDPISGHTALYWYRQSLGQGPEFLIYFQGTGAADDSGLPNDRFFAVRPEGSVSTLKIQRTERGDSAVYLCASSLKVWGGPPIITYNEQFFGPGTRLTVL.

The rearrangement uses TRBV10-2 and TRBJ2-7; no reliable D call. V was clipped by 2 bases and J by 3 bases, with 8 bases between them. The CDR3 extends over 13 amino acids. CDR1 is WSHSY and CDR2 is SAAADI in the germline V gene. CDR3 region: CASSEIWGYEQYF. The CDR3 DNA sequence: TGCGCCAGCAGTGAGATTTGGGGCTACGAGCAGTACTTC.

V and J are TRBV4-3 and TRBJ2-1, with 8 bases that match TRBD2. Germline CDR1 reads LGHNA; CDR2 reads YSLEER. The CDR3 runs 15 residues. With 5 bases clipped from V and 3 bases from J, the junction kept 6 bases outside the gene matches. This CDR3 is CASSGVAGNYNEQFF. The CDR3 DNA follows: TGCGCCAGCAGCGGTGTAGCGGGGAACTACAATGAGCAGTTCTTC.

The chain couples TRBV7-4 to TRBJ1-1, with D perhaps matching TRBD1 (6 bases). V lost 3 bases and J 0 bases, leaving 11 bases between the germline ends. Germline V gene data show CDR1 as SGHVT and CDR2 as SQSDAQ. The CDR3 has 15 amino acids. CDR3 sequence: CASSFGTYMNTEAFF. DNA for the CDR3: TGTGCCAGCAGCTTTGGGACATACATGAACACTGAAGCTTTCTTT.

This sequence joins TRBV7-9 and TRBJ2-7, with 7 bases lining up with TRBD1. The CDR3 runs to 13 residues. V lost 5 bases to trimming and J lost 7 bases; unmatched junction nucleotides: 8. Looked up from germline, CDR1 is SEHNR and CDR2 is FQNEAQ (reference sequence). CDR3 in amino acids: CASSHTGVSEQYF. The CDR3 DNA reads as TGTGCCAGCAGCCATACAGGGGTCAGTGAGCAGTACTTC.

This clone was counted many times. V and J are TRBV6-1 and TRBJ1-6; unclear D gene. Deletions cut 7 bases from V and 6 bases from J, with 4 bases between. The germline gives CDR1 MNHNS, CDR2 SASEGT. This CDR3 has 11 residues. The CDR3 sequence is CASNGNSPLHF. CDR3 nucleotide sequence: TGTGCCAGCAATGGTAATTCACCCCTCCACTTT.

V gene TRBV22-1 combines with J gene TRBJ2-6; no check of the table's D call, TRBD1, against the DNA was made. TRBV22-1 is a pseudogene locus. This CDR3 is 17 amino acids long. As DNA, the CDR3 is TGTCCTGGGAGGACATCGCACGAACAAAGTCGGGCCAACGTCCTGACTTTC. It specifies CPGRTSHEQSRANVLTF.

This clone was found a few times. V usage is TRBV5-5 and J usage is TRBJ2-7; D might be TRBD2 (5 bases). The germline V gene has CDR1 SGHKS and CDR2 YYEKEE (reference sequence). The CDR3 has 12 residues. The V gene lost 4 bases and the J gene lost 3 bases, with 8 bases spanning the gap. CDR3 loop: CASSQGGYEQYF. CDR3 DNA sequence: TGTGCCAGCAGCCAAGGAGGCTACGAGCAGTACTTC.

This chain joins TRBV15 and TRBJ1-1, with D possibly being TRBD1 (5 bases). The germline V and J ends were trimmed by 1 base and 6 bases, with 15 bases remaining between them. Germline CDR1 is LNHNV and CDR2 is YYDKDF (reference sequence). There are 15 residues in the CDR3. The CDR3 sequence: CATSRVKGLIAEAFF. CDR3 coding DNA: TGTGCCACCAGCAGAGTTAAGGGGCTGATAGCTGAAGCTTTCTTT.

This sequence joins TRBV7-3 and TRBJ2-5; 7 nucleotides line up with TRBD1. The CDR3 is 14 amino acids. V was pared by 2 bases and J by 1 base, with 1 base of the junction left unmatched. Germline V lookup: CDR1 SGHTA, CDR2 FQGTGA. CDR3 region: CASSLSGGQETQYF. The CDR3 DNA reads TGTGCCAGCAGCTTATCAGGGGGCCAAGAGACCCAGTACTTC. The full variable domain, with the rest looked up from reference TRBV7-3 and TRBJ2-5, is GAGVSQTPSNKVTEKGKYVELRCDPISGHTALYWYRQSLGQGPEFLIYFQGTGAADDSGLPNDRFFAVRPEGSVSTLKIQRTERGDSAVYLCASSLSGGQETQYFGPGTRLLVL.

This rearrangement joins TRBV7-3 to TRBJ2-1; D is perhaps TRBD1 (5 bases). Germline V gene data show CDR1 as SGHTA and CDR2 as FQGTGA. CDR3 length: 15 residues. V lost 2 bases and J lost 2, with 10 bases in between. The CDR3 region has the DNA TGTGCCAGCAGCTTATGGGGCTCGGCCTACAATGAGCAGTTCTTC. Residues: CASSLWGSAYNEQFF.

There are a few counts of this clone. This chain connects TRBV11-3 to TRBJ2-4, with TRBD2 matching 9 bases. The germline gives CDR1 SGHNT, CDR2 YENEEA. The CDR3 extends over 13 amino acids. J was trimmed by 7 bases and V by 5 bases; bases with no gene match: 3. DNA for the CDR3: TGTGCCAGCAGCCAGCGGGGGGAGAACATTCAGTACTTC. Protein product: CASSQRGENIQYF.

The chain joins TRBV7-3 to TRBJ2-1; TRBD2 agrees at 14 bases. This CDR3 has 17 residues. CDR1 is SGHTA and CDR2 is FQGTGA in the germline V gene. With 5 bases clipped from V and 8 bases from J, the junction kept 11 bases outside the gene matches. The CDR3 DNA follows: TGTGCCAGCAGCAAAAAAGAGACTAGCGGGAGGGGTCATGAGCAGTTCTTC. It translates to CASSKKETSGRGHEQFF.

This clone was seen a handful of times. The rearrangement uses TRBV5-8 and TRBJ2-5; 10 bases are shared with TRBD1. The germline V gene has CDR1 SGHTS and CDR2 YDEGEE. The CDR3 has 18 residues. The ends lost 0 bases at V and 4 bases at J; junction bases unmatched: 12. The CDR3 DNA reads TGTGCCAGCAGCTTGGCCTCTGGGACAGGGGCCATGAGAGAGACCCAGTACTTC. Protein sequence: CASSLASGTGAMRETQYF.

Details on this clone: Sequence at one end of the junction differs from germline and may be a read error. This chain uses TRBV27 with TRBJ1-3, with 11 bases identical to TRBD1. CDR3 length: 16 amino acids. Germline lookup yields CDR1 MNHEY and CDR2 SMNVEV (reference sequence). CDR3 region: CASSLPDRGQKKHHIF. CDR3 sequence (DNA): TGTGCCAGCAGTCTCCCGGACAGGGGGCAGAAAAAACACCATATATTT.

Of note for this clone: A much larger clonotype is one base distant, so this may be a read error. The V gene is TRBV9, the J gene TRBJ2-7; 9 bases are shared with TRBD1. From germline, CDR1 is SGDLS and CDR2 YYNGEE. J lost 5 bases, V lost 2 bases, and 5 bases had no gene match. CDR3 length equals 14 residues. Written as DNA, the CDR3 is TGTGCCAGCAGCGTGGGGACAGGGTCCCACGAGCAGTACTTC. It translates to CASSVGTGSHEQYF.

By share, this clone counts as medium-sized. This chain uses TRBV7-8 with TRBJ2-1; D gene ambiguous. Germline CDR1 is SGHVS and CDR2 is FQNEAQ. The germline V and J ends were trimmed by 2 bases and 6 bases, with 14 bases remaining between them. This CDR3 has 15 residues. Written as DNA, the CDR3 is TGTGCCAGCAGCTTATCCCCCACCCCTCTCAATGAGCAGTTCTTC. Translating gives CASSLSPTPLNEQFF.

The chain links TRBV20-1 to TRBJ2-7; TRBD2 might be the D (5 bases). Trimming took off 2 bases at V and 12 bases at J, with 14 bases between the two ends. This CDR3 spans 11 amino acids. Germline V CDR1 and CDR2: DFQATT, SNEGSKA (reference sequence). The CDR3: CSARRLLRVYF. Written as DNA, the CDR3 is TGCAGTGCTAGAAGACTACTTAGGGTGTACTTC.

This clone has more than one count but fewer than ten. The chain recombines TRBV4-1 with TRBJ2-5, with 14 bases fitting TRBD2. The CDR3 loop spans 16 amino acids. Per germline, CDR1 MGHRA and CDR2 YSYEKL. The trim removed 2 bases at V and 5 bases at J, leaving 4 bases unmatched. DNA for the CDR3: TGCGCCAGCAGCCAAATGGGACTAGCGGGGGTGGAGACCCAGTACTTC. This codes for CASSQMGLAGVETQYF.